Listed below are T cell receptor beta chains from one sample, sequenced in a study of blood T cell repertoires in COVID-19. Data came from immunoSEQ multiplex PCR; TCRdb stores just in-frame clones and leaves some out. The profile shows about 190,000 clones, 80% to 85% of them singletons. The source material was peripheral blood. These receptors all come from a woman aged 40 to 50 with acute or convalescent COVID-19. CDR3s include the opening cysteine and the closing phenylalanine or tryptophan. A D gene is named only where the DNA matches it firmly. A row's size may be missing; if present it is once, few, many or a size class.

clone size: -
V gene: TRBV19
J gene: TRBJ1-3
D gene: -
CDR3 DNA: TGTGCCAGTAGTACGAAGACCGGGATCTCTGGAAACACCATATATTTT
CDR3 protein: CASSTKTGISGNTIYF

clone size: -
V gene: TRBV3-1/TRBV3-2
J gene: TRBJ2-7
D gene: -
CDR3 DNA: TGTGCCAGCAGCCAAGATAGCGCCACGTACTTC
CDR3 protein: CASSQDSATYF

clone size: once
V gene: TRBV9
J gene: TRBJ2-2
D gene: -
CDR3 DNA: TGTGCCAGCAGCGTAGCTTCAGGGAACACCGGGGAGCTGTTTTTT
CDR3 protein: CASSVASGNTGELFF

clone size: -
V gene: TRBV5-1
J gene: TRBJ1-4
D gene: TRBD1
CDR3 DNA: TGCGCCAGCAGCTCGCAGGGGGCGCAGGAAGAAAAACTGTTTTTT
CDR3 protein: CASSSQGAQEEKLFF

clone size: -
V gene: TRBV24-1
J gene: TRBJ2-1
D gene: TRBD2
CDR3 DNA: TGTGCCACCGGACTAGCGCAAGACAATGAGCAGTTCTTC
CDR3 protein: CATGLAQDNEQFF

clone size: few
V gene: TRBV11-2
J gene: TRBJ1-2
D gene: -
CDR3 DNA: TGTGCTTCAGCGAGGAGTAACTATGGCTACACCTTC
CDR3 protein: CASARSNYGYTF

clone size: -
V gene: TRBV15
J gene: TRBJ2-7
D gene: TRBD1
CDR3 DNA: TGTGCCACCAGCAGGACAGGGGAATCCTACGAGCAGTACTTC
CDR3 protein: CATSRTGESYEQYF

clone size: -
V gene: TRBV5-1
J gene: TRBJ1-4
D gene: -
CDR3 DNA: TGCGCCAGCAGCTCACAGGGTACTAATGAAAAACTGTTTTTT
CDR3 protein: CASSSQGTNEKLFF

clone size: -
V gene: TRBV14
J gene: TRBJ2-1
D gene: TRBD2
CDR3 DNA: TGTGCCAGCAGCTCCCAAGCGGGGATTTACAATGAGCAGTTCTTC
CDR3 protein: CASSSQAGIYNEQFF

clone size: -
V gene: TRBV10-2
J gene: TRBJ2-7
D gene: TRBD2
CDR3 DNA: TGCGCCAGTTCTAGCGGGAGTTATTACGAGCAGTACTTC
CDR3 protein: CASSSGSYYEQYF

clone size: -
V gene: TRBV3-1/TRBV3-2
J gene: TRBJ1-2
D gene: -
CDR3 DNA: TGTGCCAGCAGCCAATCCTGGACAGTCCCGGGCTACACCTTC
CDR3 protein: CASSQSWTVPGYTF

clone size: few
V gene: TRBV9
J gene: TRBJ2-5
D gene: TRBD2
CDR3 DNA: TGTGCCAGCAGCTCCCGGACTAGCGGGAGCGAAGAGACCCAGTACTTC
CDR3 protein: CASSSRTSGSEETQYF

clone size: -
V gene: TRBV12-3/TRBV12-4
J gene: TRBJ2-5
D gene: -
CDR3 DNA: TGTGCCAGCAGTTCCGCGCCGCGGGAGACCCAGTACTTC
CDR3 protein: CASSSAPRETQYF

clone size: -
V gene: TRBV5-1
J gene: TRBJ2-2
D gene: -
CDR3 DNA: TGCGCCAGCAGCTTCCGTATTAGCAGCACCGGGGAGCTGTTTTTT
CDR3 protein: CASSFRISSTGELFF

clone size: -
V gene: TRBV7-9
J gene: TRBJ2-2
D gene: TRBD1
CDR3 DNA: TGTGCCAGCAGCTCAGGACAGGGAGGAGGGGAGCTGTTTTTT
CDR3 protein: CASSSGQGGGELFF

clone size: -
V gene: TRBV15
J gene: TRBJ2-7
D gene: -
CDR3 DNA: TGTGCCACCAGCTCCCCCCTGGGTAGAGGTGAGCAGTACTTC
CDR3 protein: CATSSPLGRGEQYF

clone size: -
V gene: TRBV3-1/TRBV3-2
J gene: TRBJ2-7
D gene: TRBD2
CDR3 DNA: TGTGCCAGCGGACCCGGGACTAGCGGGAGTTCTTTTCCCTACGAGCAGTACTTC
CDR3 protein: CASGPGTSGSSFPYEQYF

clone size: -
V gene: TRBV18
J gene: TRBJ2-7
D gene: -
CDR3 DNA: TGTGCCAGCTCAACGGCCGGGACTCTCCGCTACGAGCAGTACTTC
CDR3 protein: CASSTAGTLRYEQYF

clone size: -
V gene: TRBV10-2
J gene: TRBJ1-1
D gene: -
CDR3 DNA: TGCGCCAGCCGGGAGGGTAACACTGAAGCTTTCTTT
CDR3 protein: CASREGNTEAFF

clone size: -
V gene: TRBV7-9
J gene: TRBJ1-2
D gene: -
CDR3 DNA: TGTGCCAGCAGCTTAGGAACACCTCACTATGGCTACACCTTC
CDR3 protein: CASSLGTPHYGYTF

clone size: -
V gene: TRBV6-2/TRBV6-3
J gene: TRBJ2-3
D gene: -
CDR3 DNA: TGTGCCAGCAGTTCCTCGGGGGCGCGCACAGATACGCAGTATTTT
CDR3 protein: CASSSSGARTDTQYF

clone size: -
V gene: TRBV5-4
J gene: TRBJ2-1
D gene: TRBD2
CDR3 DNA: TGTGCCAGCAGCCCTAGCGGGTTCCACAATGAGCAGTTCTTC
CDR3 protein: CASSPSGFHNEQFF

clone size: -
V gene: TRBV9
J gene: TRBJ2-1
D gene: -
CDR3 DNA: TGTGCCAGCAGCGCCCTAGCAAGCTACAATGAGCAGTTCTTC
CDR3 protein: CASSALASYNEQFF

clone size: -
V gene: TRBV27
J gene: TRBJ1-5
D gene: -
CDR3 DNA: TGTGCCAGCTCGGGGGGGATGAGCAATCAGCCCCAGCATTTT
CDR3 protein: CASSGGMSNQPQHF

clone size: -
V gene: TRBV24-1
J gene: TRBJ2-2
D gene: -
CDR3 DNA: TGTGCCACCACTGCTCTAGACACCGGGGAGCTGTTTTTT
CDR3 protein: CATTALDTGELFF

clone size: -
V gene: TRBV10-3
J gene: TRBJ2-7
D gene: -
CDR3 DNA: TGTGCCATCAGTGAGTCGGAGTCTTCCTACGAGCAGTACTTC
CDR3 protein: CAISESESSYEQYF

clone size: -
V gene: TRBV19
J gene: TRBJ1-4
D gene: -
CDR3 DNA: TGTGCCAGCCACACCACAACTAATGAAAAACTGTTTTTT
CDR3 protein: CASHTTTNEKLFF

clone size: few
V gene: TRBV5-1
J gene: TRBJ1-1
D gene: -
CDR3 DNA: TGCGCCAGCAGCTATTCTCAGGGAACTGAAGCTTTCTTT
CDR3 protein: CASSYSQGTEAFF

clone size: -
V gene: TRBV9
J gene: TRBJ2-3
D gene: TRBD2
CDR3 DNA: TGTGCCAGCAGTCTAGCGGTGAGCACAGATACGCAGTATTTT
CDR3 protein: CASSLAVSTDTQYF

clone size: -
V gene: TRBV7-2
J gene: TRBJ1-3
D gene: -
CDR3 DNA: TGTGCCAGCAGCCGACAGTCTCTAGACACCATATATTTT
CDR3 protein: CASSRQSLDTIYF

clone size: -
V gene: TRBV12-1
J gene: TRBJ1-4
D gene: -
CDR3 DNA: TGTGCCAGCACTAGATGTTATAATGAAAAACTGTTTTTT
CDR3 protein: CASTRCYNEKLFF

clone size: -
V gene: TRBV7-8
J gene: TRBJ2-2
D gene: TRBD1
CDR3 DNA: TGTGCCAGCAGCAACCGACAGGGGGCCGCCGGGGAGCTGTTTTTT
CDR3 protein: CASSNRQGAAGELFF

clone size: -
V gene: TRBV5-4
J gene: TRBJ2-2
D gene: TRBD1
CDR3 DNA: TGTGCCAGCAGCTTCCCGGGACAGGGCAAGGCAAATACCGGGGAGCTGTTTTTT
CDR3 protein: CASSFPGQGKANTGELFF

clone size: -
V gene: TRBV13
J gene: TRBJ2-7
D gene: TRBD2
CDR3 DNA: TGTGCCAGCTACGCTAGCGGGAGTATATCTAGGCAGTACTTC
CDR3 protein: CASYASGSISRQYF

clone size: -
V gene: TRBV3-1/TRBV3-2
J gene: TRBJ1-1
D gene: TRBD1
CDR3 DNA: TGTGCCAGCAGCCACCCTTGGACAGGGAACACTGAAGCTTTCTTT
CDR3 protein: CASSHPWTGNTEAFF

clone size: -
V gene: TRBV13
J gene: TRBJ2-3
D gene: TRBD2
CDR3 DNA: TGTGCCAGCAGCCCCCGGGGGACTAGCGGGGGAACAGATACGCAGTATTTT
CDR3 protein: CASSPRGTSGGTDTQYF

clone size: -
V gene: TRBV6-1
J gene: TRBJ1-5
D gene: TRBD1
CDR3 DNA: TGTGCCAGCAGTGAGTACAGGGGAAACAATCAGCCCCAGCATTTT
CDR3 protein: CASSEYRGNNQPQHF

clone size: -
V gene: TRBV7-2
J gene: TRBJ1-5
D gene: -
CDR3 DNA: TGTGCCAGCAGCTTAGTCGGGGGGCGCAGCCCCAATCAGCCCCAGCATTTT
CDR3 protein: CASSLVGGRSPNQPQHF

clone size: -
V gene: TRBV24-1
J gene: TRBJ1-5
D gene: -
CDR3 DNA: TGTGCCACCAGTGACCTGGCTCAGCCCCAGCATTTT
CDR3 protein: CATSDLAQPQHF

clone size: -
V gene: TRBV6-5
J gene: TRBJ1-2
D gene: TRBD1
CDR3 DNA: TGTGCCAGCAGTCCCGACAGGGCTTATGGCTACACCTTC
CDR3 protein: CASSPDRAYGYTF

clone size: -
V gene: TRBV9
J gene: TRBJ2-1
D gene: -
CDR3 DNA: TGTGCCAGCAGCCCCCCGCAGGGGATTGGCTCCTACAATGAGCAGTTCTTC
CDR3 protein: CASSPPQGIGSYNEQFF

clone size: -
V gene: TRBV2
J gene: TRBJ2-5
D gene: TRBD2
CDR3 DNA: TGTGCCAGCAGTGAACCGGGGGGGGGAGAGACCCAGTACTTC
CDR3 protein: CASSEPGGGETQYF

clone size: -
V gene: TRBV3-1/TRBV3-2
J gene: TRBJ2-5
D gene: TRBD2
CDR3 DNA: TGTGCCAGCAGCCCGGGAGGGACTAGCGGGGGGGAGACCCAGTACTTC
CDR3 protein: CASSPGGTSGGETQYF